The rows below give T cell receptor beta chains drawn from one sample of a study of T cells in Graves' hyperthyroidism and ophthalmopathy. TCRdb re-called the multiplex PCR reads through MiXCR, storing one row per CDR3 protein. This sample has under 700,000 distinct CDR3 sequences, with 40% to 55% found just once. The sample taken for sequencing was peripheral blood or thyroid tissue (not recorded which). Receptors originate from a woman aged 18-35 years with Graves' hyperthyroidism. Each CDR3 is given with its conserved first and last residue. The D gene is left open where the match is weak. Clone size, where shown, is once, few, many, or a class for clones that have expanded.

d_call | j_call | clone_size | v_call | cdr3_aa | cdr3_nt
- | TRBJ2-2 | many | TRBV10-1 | CASIPLDTGELFF | TGCGCCAGCATTCCTCTGGACACCGGGGAGCTGTTTTTT
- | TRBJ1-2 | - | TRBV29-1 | CSLETGNYGYTF | TGCAGCTTGGAAACAGGGAACTATGGCTACACCTTC
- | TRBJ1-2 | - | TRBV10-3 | CASSVSTDYGYTF | TGTGCCAGCAGTGTCTCGACAGACTATGGCTACACCTTC
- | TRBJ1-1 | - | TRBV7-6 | CASSLDGDGNTEAFF | TGTGCCAGCAGTCTAGACGGGGATGGGAACACTGAAGCTTTCTTT
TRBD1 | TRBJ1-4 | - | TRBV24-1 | CATSLGQGSATNEKLFF | TGTGCCACCAGCCTGGGACAGGGGAGTGCAACTAATGAAAAACTGTTTTTT
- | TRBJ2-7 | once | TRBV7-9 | CASSLEARNYEQYF | TGTGCCAGCAGCTTAGAAGCAAGGAACTACGAGCAGTACTTC
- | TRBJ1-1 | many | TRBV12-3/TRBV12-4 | CASSPTGDTEAFF | TGTGCCAGCAGTCCAACGGGGGACACTGAAGCTTTCTTT
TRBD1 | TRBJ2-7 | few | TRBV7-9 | CASSLEGQGVHEQYF | TGTGCCAGCAGCTTAGAGGGACAGGGTGTCCACGAGCAGTACTTC
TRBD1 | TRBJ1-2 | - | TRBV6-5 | CASSRDRAGGYTF | TGTGCCAGCAGTCGGGACAGGGCGGGTGGCTACACCTTC
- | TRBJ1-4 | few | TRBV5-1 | CASSLTSATNEKLFF | TGTGCCAGCAGCTTAACCAGTGCAACTAATGAAAAACTGTTTTTT
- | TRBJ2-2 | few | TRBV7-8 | CASSLIPVANTGELFF | TGTGCCAGCAGCTTAATTCCAGTTGCGAACACCGGGGAGCTGTTTTTT
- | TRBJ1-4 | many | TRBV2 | CASSASTRRNEKLFF | TGTGCCAGCAGTGCCTCGACAAGGCGTAATGAAAAACTGTTTTTT
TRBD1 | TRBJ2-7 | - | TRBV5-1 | CASSSLGTGAYEQYF | TGCGCCAGCAGCTCCCTCGGGACAGGCGCCTACGAGCAGTACTTC
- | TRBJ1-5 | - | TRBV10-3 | CAISSSGSNQPQHF | TGTGCCATCAGTTCCTCGGGGTCAAATCAGCCCCAGCATTTT
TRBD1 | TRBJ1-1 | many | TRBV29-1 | CSVDQGVGEAFF | TGCAGCGTTGATCAGGGGGTGGGTGAAGCTTTCTTT
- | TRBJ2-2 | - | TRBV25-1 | CASSSGDFRDPGELFF | TGTGCCAGCAGTTCCGGGGATTTCCGGGACCCCGGGGAGCTGTTTTTT
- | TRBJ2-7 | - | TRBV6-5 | CASSYGGDTDEQYF | TGTGCCAGCAGTTACGGTGGAGATACCGACGAGCAGTACTTC
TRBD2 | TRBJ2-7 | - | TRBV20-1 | CMYWTSGTYEQYF | TGCATGTATTGGACTAGCGGGACCTACGAGCAGTACTTC
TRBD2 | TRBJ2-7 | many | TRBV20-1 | CSAWTSFPYEQYF | TGCAGTGCTTGGACTAGTTTCCCCTACGAGCAGTACTTC
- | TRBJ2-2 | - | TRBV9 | CASSGPGYTGELFF | TGTGCCAGCAGCGGTCCGGGTTACACCGGGGAGCTGTTTTTT
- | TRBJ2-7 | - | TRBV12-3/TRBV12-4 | CASSLGTRGWEQYF | TGTGCCAGCAGCTTAGGGACAAGGGGCTGGGAGCAGTACTTC
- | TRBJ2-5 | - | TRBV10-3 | CAISESTPNETQYF | TGTGCCATCAGTGAGTCGACCCCCAATGAGACCCAGTACTTC
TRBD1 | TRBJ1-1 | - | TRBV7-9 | CASSRSTGGMNTEAFF | TGTGCCAGCAGCAGATCGACAGGGGGTATGAACACTGAAGCTTTCTTT
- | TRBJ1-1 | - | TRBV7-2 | CASSSLGLRGTEAFF | TGTGCCAGCAGCTCCCTTGGCCTCCGGGGCACTGAAGCTTTCTTT
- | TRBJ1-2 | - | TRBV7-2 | CASSLGAPRRYTF | TGTGCCAGCAGCTTAGGGGCTCCACGGCGCTACACCTTC
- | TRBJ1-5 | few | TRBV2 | CASSQQVLRSNQPQHF | TGTGCCAGCAGCCAACAAGTTTTGCGTAGCAATCAGCCCCAGCATTTT
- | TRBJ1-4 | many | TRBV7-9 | CASSRGDMDEKLFF | TGTGCCAGCAGCAGAGGGGACATGGATGAAAAACTGTTTTTT
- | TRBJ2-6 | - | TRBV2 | CASSARQTFSGANVLTF | TGTGCCAGCAGTGCTAGACAGACTTTTTCCGGGGCCAACGTCCTGACTTTC
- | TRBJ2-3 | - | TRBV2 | CASRWQANTDTQYF | TGTGCCAGCAGGTGGCAGGCAAACACAGATACGCAGTATTTT
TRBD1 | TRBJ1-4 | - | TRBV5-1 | CASSLGTGGSEEKLFF | TGCGCCAGCAGCTTGGGGACAGGGGGCTCTGAGGAAAAACTGTTTTTT
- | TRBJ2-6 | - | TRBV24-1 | CATSAREANVLTF | TGTGCCACCAGTGCTCGCGAGGCCAACGTCCTGACTTTC
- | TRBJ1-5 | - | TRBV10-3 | CAISEATGDFGNQPQHF | TGTGCCATCAGTGAGGCGACAGGAGACTTTGGCAATCAGCCCCAGCATTTT
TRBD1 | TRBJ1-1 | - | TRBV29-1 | CSVERTGDRERHTEAFF | TGCAGCGTTGAACGAACGGGGGACAGAGAACGGCACACTGAAGCTTTCTTT
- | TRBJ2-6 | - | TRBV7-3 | CASRLTGGRSGANVLTF | TGTGCCAGCAGGTTAACAGGTGGGCGTAGTGGGGCCAACGTCCTGACTTTC
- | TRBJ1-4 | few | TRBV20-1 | CSARSLGEKLFF | TGCAGTGCTAGATCCCTGGGGGAAAAACTGTTTTTT
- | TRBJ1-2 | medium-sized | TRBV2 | CARALGGDGYTF | TGTGCCAGGGCATTAGGGGGAGATGGCTACACCTTC
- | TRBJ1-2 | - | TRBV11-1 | CASSLALGGAGYTF | TGTGCCAGCAGCTTAGCGCTGGGGGGAGCGGGCTACACCTTC
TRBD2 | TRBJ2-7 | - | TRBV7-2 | CASSMGLAGVSF | TGTGCCAGCAGCATGGGACTAGCGGGAGTCTCTTTC
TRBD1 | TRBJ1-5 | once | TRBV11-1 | CASSAGQGSKSNQPQHF | TGTGCCAGCAGCGCCGGACAGGGGTCGAAAAGCAATCAGCCCCAGCATTTT
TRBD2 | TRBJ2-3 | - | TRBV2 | CASMGLAGADTQYF | TGTGCCAGCATGGGGCTAGCGGGAGCAGATACGCAGTATTTT
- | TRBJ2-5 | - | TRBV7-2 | CASSQEAGAKAQYF | TGTGCCAGCAGCCAAGAGGCAGGGGCAAAGGCCCAGTACTTC
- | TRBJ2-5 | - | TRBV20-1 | CSARARVAEYQETQYF | TGCAGTGCTAGAGCCAGGGTAGCGGAGTACCAAGAGACCCAGTACTTC
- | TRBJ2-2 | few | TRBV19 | CASSTFNTGELFF | TGTGCCAGTTCGACTTTTAACACCGGGGAGCTGTTTTTT
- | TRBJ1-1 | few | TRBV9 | CASSVGPFPGAPSFF | TGTGCCAGCAGCGTAGGACCATTTCCGGGGGCTCCCTCATTCTTT
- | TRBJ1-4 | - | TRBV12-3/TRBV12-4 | CASSLQGRSTNEKLFF | TGTGCCAGCAGTTTACAGGGGAGATCAACTAATGAAAAACTGTTTTTT
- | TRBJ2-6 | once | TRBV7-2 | CASSFPGAGANVLTF | TGTGCCAGCAGCTTCCCGGGGGCTGGGGCCAACGTCCTGACTTTC
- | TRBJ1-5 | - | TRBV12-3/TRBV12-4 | CASSFLVNQPQHF | TGTGCCAGCAGTTTCTTAGTCAATCAGCCCCAGCATTTT
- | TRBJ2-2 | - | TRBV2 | CASSEDRMNTGELFF | TGTGCCAGCAGTGAAGACAGGATGAACACCGGGGAGCTGTTTTTT
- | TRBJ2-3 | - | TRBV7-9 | CASSLGSTQYF | TGTGCCAGCAGTTTAGGGAGTACGCAGTATTTT